Detailed here is one TCR beta chain. This sample was included in a study of shared clonotypes between healthy human individuals. The CDR3 is made up of 14 amino acids. V was pared by 5 bases and J by 3 bases, with 11 bases between. The germline CDR1 and CDR2 sequences are SEHNR and FQNEAQ (reference sequence). The assay was carried out at the deep level. Replicate PCRs for sorted subsets used roughly 200 ng DNA; this equaled 25,000 to 30,000 T cell genomes. Here immunoSEQ multiplex PCR was the method, and the copy in TCRdb shows in-frame clones only, minus some. The sample yields roughly 520,000 clones, about 96% seen once.

Sequences were obtained from naive CD4+ T cells sorted from blood. The subset: CD45RA+ positively selected. The rearrangement links TRBV7-9 to TRBJ1-5; tentatively, D is TRBD1 (5 bases). The receptor was isolated from a woman aged 25 to 39 in good health. The CDR3 DNA reads as TGTGCCAGCAGCGGGGACGGACACAATCAGCCCCAGCATTTT. Translated, it gives CASSGDGHNQPQHF.